This T cell receptor (beta chain) was observed in a study of shared clonotypes between healthy human individuals (dated by TCRdb to the early 2020s). For the wider study: A few men and a couple of women, aged 18 to 49 years, made up the cohort. For each donor, three plates each were used for CD4 naive and CD4 memory, two plates were used for CD8 naive, and one plate was used for CD8 memory. To estimate repertoire size and how much clonotype sharing occurs between individuals, the study deeply sequenced the blood TCR repertoires of roughly 5 healthy adults. Libraries were prepared and TCR repertoires were sequenced by different laboratories using diverse techniques, in order to increase sequencing depth and limit assay-specific biases. Per donor, leukapheresis produced somewhere between about 0.85 and 9.5 billion PBMCs.

About this clone itself: The specificity of this receptor is unknown. No base qualities exist here, and no much larger clone lies one base off it.

Here is what the overall study found, with its caveats: Clonotypes shared by all four sorted-subset donors showed higher generation probabilities than non-shared clonotypes. The small number of donors limited the genetic and exposure-history diversity represented. Sampling was restricted to blood, and TCR repertoires in tissue are likely to differ from TCR repertoires in blood. Pairwise subsampling indicated that sequencing depth was expected to affect the degree of clonotype sharing among donors. Even with the large sequencing depth, rarefaction of the sorted-subset datasets indicated that sequencing was incomplete. Estimated clonotype richness was generally larger for naive than for memory subsets. Sharing across a handful of donors was observed for around 4.8% of naive CD4, over 3% of naive CD8, about 2.3% of memory CD4, and about 0.4% of memory CD8 clonotypes.

Donors were healthy HIV-negative adults with no recently reported acute infections or vaccinations. Every donor was a Caucasian adult living in Nashville, Tennessee, USA. CD4+ T cells were enriched through magnetic negative selection, after which naive cells were positively selected on CD45RA and the remaining negative fraction served as the memory subset. Blood was obtained by leukapheresis, after which PBMCs were separated by Ficoll-Histopaque density gradient centrifugation and cryopreserved in liquid nitrogen vapor phase. Analytical flow cytometry was used to check the purity and quantity of every magnetically sorted T cell population. From each sorted fraction, genomic DNA was isolated and quantified by UV absorbance on a Nanodrop 2000c. CDR1 and CDR2 are drawn from the germline V gene (reference sequence): SGHKS, YYEKEE. The trim is 3 bases for V and 1 base for J, with a gap of 7 bases between the germline ends. The CDR3 sequence holds 13 residues, the cysteine and phenylalanine included. Only the CDR3 DNA stays, 39 bases, in frame from base 1.

TCR CDR3 regions were amplified from genomic DNA by multiplex PCR using the deep immunoSEQ assay. Genomic DNA extracted from each cell subset was distributed evenly over all wells of several immunoSEQ 96-well plates, and each plate served as one replicate. For sorted subsets, approximately 210 ng of genomic DNA, equivalent to 30,000 or so T cell genomes, went into each replicate PCR. Purified libraries were quantified with a Qubit 3.0 fluorometer, sized on a Bioanalyzer 2100, and re-quantified with the KAPA Library Quantification kit. Each immunoSEQ 96-well plate was sequenced on its own single-read 150-cycle Illumina NextSeq 550 flow cell. The paper's processing steps were these. The immunoSEQ output contained only junctional sequences without quality scores, so filtering could not match that applied to full-length reads. Sequences were annotated with PyIR, a Python wrapper for IgBLAST v1.9, using IMGT germline references to assign V/J genes and CDR3. Any read was removed if the V/J assignment was weak (E-value above 1e-6), the CDR3 was missing, or the read contained stop codons, out-of-frame junctions, or ambiguous translated residues. A V3J clonotype was defined by an identical inferred V gene, J gene, and CDR3 amino acid sequence. Percentage overlap between repertoires was computed as shared unique clonotypes divided by the size of the smaller repertoire. Three approaches were used to assess repertoire richness: RTK rarefaction, the Chao1 estimator, and Recon v2.1 estimates of unobserved clonotypes. Generation probabilities were computed with OLGA for all TCRbeta clonotypes obtained by the gDNA method from a handful of donors. The table was pulled from immuneACCESS by TCRdb, which kept in-frame rearrangements only. Such tables lose some clones; where checked, under half of the loss comes from unresolved V genes, and the rest has no known cause. That table supplies the V and J calls and clone size; D and trimming were determined from the DNA. This sample is represented by over a million clones; approximately 96% of them were singletons. Over 1% of the sample belongs to the ten largest clones.

The sequencing input was naive CD4+ T cells sorted from blood. In light of the paper, this sample's cell subset or site label describes: CD45RA+ positively selected. The chain is encoded by TRBV5-5 joined to TRBJ2-5; the D gene assignment is ambiguous. This TCR was recovered from a man younger than 45 in good health. The CDR3 region reads CASSSLGQETQYF. The base sequence is TGTGCCAGCAGCTCCCTCGGCCAAGAGACCCAGTACTTC.